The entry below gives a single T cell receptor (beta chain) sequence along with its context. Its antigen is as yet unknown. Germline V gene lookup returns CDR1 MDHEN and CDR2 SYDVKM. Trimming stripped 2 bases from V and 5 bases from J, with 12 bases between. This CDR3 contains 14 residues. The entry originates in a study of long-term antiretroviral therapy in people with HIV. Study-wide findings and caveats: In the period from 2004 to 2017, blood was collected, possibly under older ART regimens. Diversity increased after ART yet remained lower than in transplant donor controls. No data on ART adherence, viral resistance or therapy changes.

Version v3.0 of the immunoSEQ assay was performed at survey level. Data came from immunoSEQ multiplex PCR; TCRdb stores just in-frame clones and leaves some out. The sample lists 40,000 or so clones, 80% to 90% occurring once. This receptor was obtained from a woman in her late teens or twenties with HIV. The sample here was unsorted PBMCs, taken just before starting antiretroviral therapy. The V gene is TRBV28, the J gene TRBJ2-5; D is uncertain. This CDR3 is CASSLEAKLETQYF. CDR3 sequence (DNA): TGTGCCAGCAGTTTAGAGGCGAAGTTGGAGACCCAGTACTTC.